These T cell receptor beta chains were read from a single sample in a study of regulatory T cells in long-lasting Graves disease. TCRdb re-called the multiplex PCR reads through MiXCR, storing one row per CDR3 protein. The table shows some 410,000 distinct CDR3 sequences, with roughly 15% occurring only once. These data are also associated with another study on T cells in Graves' hyperthyroidism and ophthalmopathy.

The sample here was peripheral blood mononuclear cells (PBMCs), taken at new diagnosis, from a patient treated with antithyroid drugs. The source is a woman between 25 and 40 years old with Graves disease. The CDR3 runs from the conserved cysteine through the conserved F or W. A D gene is named only where the DNA matches it firmly. Clone size is given for some rows only: seen once, a few or many times, or a class if the clone is expanded.

abundance,v_gene,j_gene,d_gene,CDR3aa,CDR3nt
.,TRBV20-1,TRBJ1-2,.,CSARDLSRGQLSNYGYTF,TGCAGTGCTAGAGATCTGAGCAGGGGCCAGCTTTCTAACTATGGCTACACCTTC
many,TRBV6-9,TRBJ1-1,.,CASSYSRYTEAFF,TGTGCCAGCAGTTACTCAAGGTACACTGAAGCTTTCTTT
many,TRBV10-3,TRBJ2-5,.,CAISDLLTARETQYF,TGTGCCATCAGTGACTTATTAACGGCGCGGGAGACCCAGTACTTC
many,TRBV2,TRBJ2-1,.,CATSMGLNNEQFF,TGTGCCACAAGCATGGGACTGAACAATGAGCAGTTCTTC
many,TRBV30,TRBJ2-2,.,CAWSPSTGELFF,TGTGCCTGGAGTCCTAGCACCGGGGAGCTGTTTTTT
.,TRBV15,TRBJ2-1,.,CATSRDRGGQFF,TGTGCCACCAGCAGAGACAGGGGAGGGCAGTTCTTC
few,TRBV28,TRBJ2-5,TRBD2,CASTRLAQETQYF,TGTGCCAGCACACGACTAGCGCAAGAGACCCAGTACTTC
few,TRBV7-2,TRBJ1-1,TRBD1,CASSQRYRGGIYLTEAFF,TGTGCCAGCAGCCAAAGGTACAGGGGAGGAATTTACCTCACTGAAGCTTTCTTT
few,TRBV18,TRBJ2-5,TRBD2,CASSPLAGKETQYF,TGTGCCAGCTCACCATTAGCGGGGAAAGAGACCCAGTACTTC
many,TRBV20-1,TRBJ1-1,.,CSAIGPGRDTEAFF,TGCAGTGCTATTGGGCCGGGGAGGGACACTGAAGCTTTCTTT
many,TRBV30,TRBJ2-2,.,CAWRRQGARGGELFF,TGTGCCTGGAGGAGACAAGGGGCGCGTGGCGGGGAGCTGTTTTTT
.,TRBV12-3/TRBV12-4,TRBJ2-3,TRBD1,CASSFPGTGFRNTDTQYF,TGTGCCAGCAGTTTCCCCGGGACAGGCTTTAGAAACACAGATACGCAGTATTTT
.,TRBV3-1,TRBJ1-6,.,CASRRRQTHNSPLHF,TGTGCCAGCAGGCGTAGACAGACTCATAATTCACCCCTCCACTTT
.,TRBV10-3,TRBJ1-1,.,CAIRSGTKAFF,TGTGCCATCCGATCAGGGACGAAAGCTTTCTTT
many,TRBV7-2,TRBJ1-2,TRBD1,CASSHVWGQGHYGYTF,TGTGCCAGCAGCCACGTGTGGGGACAGGGGCACTATGGCTACACCTTC
many,TRBV28,TRBJ2-1,TRBD2,CASMGSGRFNEQFF,TGTGCCAGCATGGGGAGCGGGAGGTTCAATGAGCAGTTCTTC
many,TRBV5-1,TRBJ2-7,TRBD1,CASRAGTGLSEQYF,TGCGCCAGCAGAGCCGGGACAGGGCTTAGCGAGCAGTACTTC
many,TRBV11-2,TRBJ2-1,.,CASSFFRAQDEQFF,TGTGCCAGCAGCTTTTTCAGGGCCCAGGATGAGCAGTTCTTC
many,TRBV12-3/TRBV12-4,TRBJ1-1,TRBD1,CASSLDRGRVLDTEAFF,TGTGCCAGCAGTTTGGACAGGGGTAGGGTTTTGGACACTGAAGCTTTCTTT
few,TRBV4-1,TRBJ2-3,.,CASSQESKDRDTQYF,TGCGCCAGCAGCCAAGAGTCTAAGGATCGAGATACGCAGTATTTT
many,TRBV7-2,TRBJ2-5,TRBD2,CASTQAGEETQYF,TGTGCCAGCACCCAAGCGGGAGAAGAGACCCAGTACTTC
many,TRBV20-1,TRBJ1-1,TRBD1,CSATRGLGDTEAFF,TGCAGTGCTACCAGGGGGCTTGGGGACACTGAAGCTTTCTTT
many,TRBV7-9,TRBJ2-1,TRBD2,CASSFPSSVSSGRARNEQFF,TGTGCCAGCAGCTTTCCCTCCTCGGTGTCTAGCGGGAGGGCGCGGAATGAGCAGTTCTTC
.,TRBV6-1,TRBJ2-1,TRBD2,CASTPSGSVVYNEQFF,TGTGCCAGCACTCCCAGCGGGAGCGTGGTCTACAATGAGCAGTTCTTC
many,TRBV12-3/TRBV12-4,TRBJ1-1,.,CASSTRRIAFF,TGTGCCAGCAGCACCCGGAGGATAGCTTTCTTT
.,TRBV12-3/TRBV12-4,TRBJ2-7,TRBD2,CASSSPGLAGGPHEQYF,TGTGCCAGCAGTTCTCCGGGACTAGCGGGAGGGCCCCACGAGCAGTACTTC
.,TRBV12-3/TRBV12-4,TRBJ2-7,.,CASSFADWEYEQYF,TGTGCCAGCAGTTTTGCAGACTGGGAATACGAGCAGTACTTC
many,TRBV2,TRBJ2-1,TRBD2,CATSLAGGEYEQFF,TGTGCCACGTCACTAGCGGGAGGAGAATATGAGCAGTTCTTC
many,TRBV5-1,TRBJ2-7,.,CASSSDSYSYEQYF,TGCGCCAGCAGCTCGGACTCCTACTCCTACGAGCAGTACTTC